What follows is one T cell receptor beta chain and its context. It has no known antigen specificity. The sample holds no much larger clone one base away, and base qualities are not on file. This specimen belongs to a study of T-cell memory formation after mild COVID-19 (dated by TCRdb to the early 2020s). For the wider study: TCR sequence clusters from the two donors were largely donor specific. T-cell clones expanding and contracting after mild COVID-19 in a couple of donors were tracked by longitudinal TCRalpha and TCRbeta repertoire sequencing. The cohort comprised two young, previously healthy adult volunteers, one female and one male.

PBMCs were isolated by Ficoll-Paque density gradient centrifugation. Study-wide conclusions, independent of this receptor: Only a couple of mild cases were covered in the study, and larger cohorts including severe cases with pre-infection samples were considered necessary. From day 15 to 85, contracting clones showed balanced CD4/CD8 phenotypes, whereas a second wave of clones that expanded from day 15 to 37 leaned towards CD4+. SARS-CoV-2 specificity of the second-wave clones peaking on day 37 was not confirmed. Contracting CD4+ clones were located mainly in the CM and EM memory subsets, whereas CD8+ clones were found to be enriched in EMRA. Some responding clones were detected in pre-infection memory, which suggested that pre-existing cross-reactive memory T cells had joined the SARS-CoV-2 response.

The sequencing machine was an Illumina NovaSeq 6000. Using 5'RACE with constant-segment primers, TCRalpha and TCRbeta cDNA libraries were constructed, with sample barcodes and unique molecular identifiers added in the process. Trizol reagent was used to extract RNA from every sample. Amplification of the libraries took two PCR steps, and the second step added a second sample barcode plus Illumina TruSeq adapters. Libraries were sequenced on an Illumina NovaSeq with 2 x 150 bp paired-end reads. On the study's bioinformatics: Reads were demultiplexed and collapsed into UMI-guided consensus sequences with migec v1.2.7. Using mixcr v2.1.11, the UMI consensuses were aligned to TRA and TRB V and J templates and assembled into clonotypes. Clonotypes were classified as expanded or contracted when called significant by both edgeR and NoisET, with noise models trained on biological replicates. For edgeR calls, the cutoffs were a false discovery rate-adjusted p below 0.01 and a log2 fold-change threshold of 1. As an exploratory analysis of dynamics, PCA with hierarchical clustering was applied to max-normalized trajectories of the 1000 most abundant clonotypes. Separately sequenced CD4+ and CD8+ repertoires were used to assign the CD4 or CD8 phenotype of responding clones. TCRdb reanalyzed the raw reads on its own, using fastp at Q25 for trimming and MiXCR for clone calling, and kept in-frame beta chains. Rows are combined by CDR3 protein, so each entry shows the most common genes and DNA. Clone size and V and J calls follow TCRdb, not the original study. The sample table shows 450,000 or so distinct CDR3 sequences, and approximately 20% are seen once. The top ten constitute 7.5% to 9.5% of the sample.

There are 16 amino acids in the CDR3, from cysteine to phenylalanine inclusive. Just CDR3 DNA is preserved here, 48 bases in frame from base 1. V is cut by 0 bases and J by 7 bases, and the space between the germline ends is 18 bases. CDR1 and CDR2, looked up from the germline V gene (reference sequence), are MNHEY and SMNVEV. Sequenced sample: PBMCs or a T cell subset sorted from them (not recorded which). The TCR comes from an adult woman who had mild COVID-19 (a few samples of this study predate the infection). The sample titles of this study are shuffled in the database, so cell type and time point are left out; the donor was told from shared clones. Here the chain combines TRBV27 and TRBJ1-2; no confident D gene assignment can be made. The DNA sequence is TGTGCCAGCAGTTTATCGAGGGCAGGAGTTTCCTTTGGCTACACCTTC. Its coded protein is CASSLSRAGVSFGYTF.